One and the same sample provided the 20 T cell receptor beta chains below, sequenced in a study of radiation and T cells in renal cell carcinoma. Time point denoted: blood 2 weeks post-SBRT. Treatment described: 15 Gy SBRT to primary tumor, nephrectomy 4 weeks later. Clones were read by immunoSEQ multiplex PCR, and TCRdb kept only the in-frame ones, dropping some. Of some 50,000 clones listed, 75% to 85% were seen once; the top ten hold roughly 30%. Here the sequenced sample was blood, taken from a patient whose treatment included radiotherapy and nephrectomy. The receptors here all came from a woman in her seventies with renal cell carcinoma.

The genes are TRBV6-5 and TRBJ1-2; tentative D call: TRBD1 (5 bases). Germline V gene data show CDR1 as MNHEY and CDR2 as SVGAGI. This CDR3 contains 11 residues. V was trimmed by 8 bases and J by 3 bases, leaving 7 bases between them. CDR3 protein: CASQTDYGYTF. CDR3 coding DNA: TGTGCCAGCCAGACAGACTATGGCTACACCTTC.

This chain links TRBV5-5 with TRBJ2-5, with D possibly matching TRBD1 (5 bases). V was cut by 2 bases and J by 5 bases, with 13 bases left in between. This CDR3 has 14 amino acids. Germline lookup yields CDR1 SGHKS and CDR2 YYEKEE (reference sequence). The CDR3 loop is CASSFQGQGETQYF. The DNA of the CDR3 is TGTGCCAGCAGCTTCCAGGGCCAAGGGGAGACCCAGTACTTC.

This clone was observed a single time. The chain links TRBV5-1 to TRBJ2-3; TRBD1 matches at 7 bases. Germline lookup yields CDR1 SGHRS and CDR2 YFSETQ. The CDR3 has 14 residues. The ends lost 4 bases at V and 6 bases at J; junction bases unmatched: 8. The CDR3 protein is CASSNTGDVDTQYF. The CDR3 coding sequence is TGCGCCAGCAGCAATACAGGGGATGTGGATACGCAGTATTTT.

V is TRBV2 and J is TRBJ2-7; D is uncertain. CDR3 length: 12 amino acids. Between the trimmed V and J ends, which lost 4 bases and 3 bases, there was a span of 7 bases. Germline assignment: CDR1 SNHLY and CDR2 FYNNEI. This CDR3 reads CASSVLRYEQYF. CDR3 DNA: TGTGCCAGCAGTGTATTGCGCTACGAGCAGTACTTC.

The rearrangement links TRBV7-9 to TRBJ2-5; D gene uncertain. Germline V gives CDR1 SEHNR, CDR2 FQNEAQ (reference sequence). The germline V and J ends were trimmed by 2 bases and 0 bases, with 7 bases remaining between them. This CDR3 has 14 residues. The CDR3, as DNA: TGTGCCAGCAGCTTAACAGCGTACCAAGAGACCCAGTACTTC. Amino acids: CASSLTAYQETQYF.

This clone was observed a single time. CDR3 nucleotides: TGCGCCAGCTCAACAGGACCCACTGAAGCTTTCTTT. Translating gives CASSTGPTEAFF. The rearrangement uses TRBV5-1 and TRBJ1-1, with D possibly being TRBD1 (5 bases). This CDR3 has 12 residues. In germline, CDR1 is SGHRS, CDR2 YFSETQ. The V and J ends lost 7 bases and 4 bases respectively, with 11 bases between them. Supplemented by reference TRBV5-1 and TRBJ1-1, the full variable domain reads KAGVTQTPRYLIKTRGQQVTLSCSPISGHRSVSWYQQTPGQGLQFLFEYFSETQRNKGNFPGRFSGRQFSNSRSEMNVSTLELGDSALYLCASSTGPTEAFFGQGTRLTVV.

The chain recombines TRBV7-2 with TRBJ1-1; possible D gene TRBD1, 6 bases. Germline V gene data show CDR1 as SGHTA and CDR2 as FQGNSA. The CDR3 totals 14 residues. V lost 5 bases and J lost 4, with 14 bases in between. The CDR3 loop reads CASSPQGGGTEAFF. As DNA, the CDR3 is TGTGCCAGCAGCCCCCAAGGGGGGGGCACTGAAGCTTTCTTT.

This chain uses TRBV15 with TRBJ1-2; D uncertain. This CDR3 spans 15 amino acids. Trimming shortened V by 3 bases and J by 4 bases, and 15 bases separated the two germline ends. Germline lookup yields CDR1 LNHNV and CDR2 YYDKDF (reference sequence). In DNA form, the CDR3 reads TGTGCCACCAGCAGCCCCCTGGTTATGATCTATGGCTACACCTTC. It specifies CATSSPLVMIYGYTF.

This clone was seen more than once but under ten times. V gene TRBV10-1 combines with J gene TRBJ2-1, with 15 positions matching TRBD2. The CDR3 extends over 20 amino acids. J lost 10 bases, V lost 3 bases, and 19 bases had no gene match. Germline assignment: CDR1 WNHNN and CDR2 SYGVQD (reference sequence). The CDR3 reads CASSDRTSGREVCGLCEQFF. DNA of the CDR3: TGCGCCAGCAGTGACCGGACTAGCGGGAGGGAGGTTTGTGGACTTTGCGAGCAGTTCTTC.

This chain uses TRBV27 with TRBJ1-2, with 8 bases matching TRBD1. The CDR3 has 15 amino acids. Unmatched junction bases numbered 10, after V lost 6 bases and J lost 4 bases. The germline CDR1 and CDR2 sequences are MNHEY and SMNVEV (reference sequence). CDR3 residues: CASRGDRGESYGYTF. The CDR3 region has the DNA TGTGCCAGCAGGGGCGACAGGGGCGAGAGCTATGGCTACACCTTC.

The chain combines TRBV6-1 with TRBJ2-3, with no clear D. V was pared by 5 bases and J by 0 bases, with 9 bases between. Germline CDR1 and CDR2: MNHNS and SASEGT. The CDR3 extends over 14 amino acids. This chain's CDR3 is CASSFGTSTDTQYF. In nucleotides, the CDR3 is TGTGCCAGCAGTTTCGGTACTAGCACAGATACGCAGTATTTT.

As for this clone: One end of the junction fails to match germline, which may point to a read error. CDR3: CASSTNSGREIF. CDR3 coding DNA: TGTGCCAGCAGCACTAATAGCGGGAGGGAGATCTTC. V is TRBV7-2 and J is TRBJ2-1, with 11 bases matching TRBD2. The CDR3 runs to 12 residues. Germline lookup yields CDR1 SGHTA and CDR2 FQGNSA.

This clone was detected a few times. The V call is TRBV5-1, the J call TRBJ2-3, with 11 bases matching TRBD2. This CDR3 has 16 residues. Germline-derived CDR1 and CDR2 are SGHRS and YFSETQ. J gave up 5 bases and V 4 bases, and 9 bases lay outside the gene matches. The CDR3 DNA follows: TGCGCCAGCAGCCCGCGGGTAGCGGGAGGGTTAGATACGCAGTATTTT. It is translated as CASSPRVAGGLDTQYF.

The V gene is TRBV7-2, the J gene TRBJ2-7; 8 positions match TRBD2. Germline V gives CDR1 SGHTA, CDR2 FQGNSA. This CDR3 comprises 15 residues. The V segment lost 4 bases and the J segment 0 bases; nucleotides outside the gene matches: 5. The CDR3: CASSSGTRSSYEQYF. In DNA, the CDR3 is TGTGCCAGCAGCTCCGGGACTAGGAGCTCCTACGAGCAGTACTTC. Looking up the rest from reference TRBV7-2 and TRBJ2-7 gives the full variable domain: GAGVSQSPSNKVTEKGKDVELRCDPISGHTALYWYRQSLGQGLEFLIYFQGNSAPDKSGLPSDRFSAERTGGSVSTLTIQRTQQEDSAVYLCASSSGTRSSYEQYFGPGTRLTVT.

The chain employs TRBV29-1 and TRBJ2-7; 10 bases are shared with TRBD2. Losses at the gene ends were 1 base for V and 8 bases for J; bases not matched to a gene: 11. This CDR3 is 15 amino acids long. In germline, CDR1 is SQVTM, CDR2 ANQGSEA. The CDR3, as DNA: TGCAGCGTTGAAGGAGGGCCTAGCGGGGGTACGCAGCAGTACTTC. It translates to CSVEGGPSGGTQQYF.

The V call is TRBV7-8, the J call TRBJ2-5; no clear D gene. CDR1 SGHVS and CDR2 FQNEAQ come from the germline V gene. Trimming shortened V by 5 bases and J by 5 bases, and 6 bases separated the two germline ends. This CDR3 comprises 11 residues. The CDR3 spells CASSTTETQYF. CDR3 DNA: TGTGCCAGCAGCACAACTGAGACCCAGTACTTC.

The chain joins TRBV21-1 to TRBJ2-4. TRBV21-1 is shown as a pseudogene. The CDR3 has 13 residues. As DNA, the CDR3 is TGTGCCAGCAGCAAGGGGACCAAAAACATTCAGTACTTC. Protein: CASSKGTKNIQYF.

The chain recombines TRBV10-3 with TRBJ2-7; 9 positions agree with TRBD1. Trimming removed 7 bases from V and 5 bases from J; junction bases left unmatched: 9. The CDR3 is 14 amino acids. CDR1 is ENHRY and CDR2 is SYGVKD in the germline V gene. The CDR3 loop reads CAIKGGQGVDEQYF. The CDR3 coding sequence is TGTGCCATCAAGGGGGGACAGGGTGTCGACGAGCAGTACTTC.

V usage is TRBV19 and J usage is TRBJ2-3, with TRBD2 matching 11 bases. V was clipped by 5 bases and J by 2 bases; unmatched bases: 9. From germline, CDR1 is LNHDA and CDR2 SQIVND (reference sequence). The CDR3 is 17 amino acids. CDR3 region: CASSLLTSGNPTDTQYF. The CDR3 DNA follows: TGTGCCAGTAGTCTTTTGACTAGCGGGAATCCCACAGATACGCAGTATTTT.

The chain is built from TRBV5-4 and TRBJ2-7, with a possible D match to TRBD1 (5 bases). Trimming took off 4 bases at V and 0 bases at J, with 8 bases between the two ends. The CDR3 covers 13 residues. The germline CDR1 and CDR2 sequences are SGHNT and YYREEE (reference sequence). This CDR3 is CASSRQGSYEQYF. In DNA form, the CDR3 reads TGTGCCAGCAGCCGGCAGGGCTCCTACGAGCAGTACTTC.